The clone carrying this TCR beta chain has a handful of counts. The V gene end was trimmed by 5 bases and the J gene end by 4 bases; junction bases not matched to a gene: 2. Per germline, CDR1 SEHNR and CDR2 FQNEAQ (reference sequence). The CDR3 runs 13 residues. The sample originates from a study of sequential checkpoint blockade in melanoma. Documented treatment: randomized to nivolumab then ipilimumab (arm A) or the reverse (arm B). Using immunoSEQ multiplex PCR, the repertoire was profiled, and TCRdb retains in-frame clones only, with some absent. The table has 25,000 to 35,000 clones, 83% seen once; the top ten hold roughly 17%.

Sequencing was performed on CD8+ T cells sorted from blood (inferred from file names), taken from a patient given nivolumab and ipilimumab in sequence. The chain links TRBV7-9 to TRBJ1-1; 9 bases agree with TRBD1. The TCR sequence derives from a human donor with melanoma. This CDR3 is CASSPTGGTEAFF. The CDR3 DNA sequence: TGTGCCAGCAGCCCGACAGGGGGCACTGAAGCTTTCTTT.